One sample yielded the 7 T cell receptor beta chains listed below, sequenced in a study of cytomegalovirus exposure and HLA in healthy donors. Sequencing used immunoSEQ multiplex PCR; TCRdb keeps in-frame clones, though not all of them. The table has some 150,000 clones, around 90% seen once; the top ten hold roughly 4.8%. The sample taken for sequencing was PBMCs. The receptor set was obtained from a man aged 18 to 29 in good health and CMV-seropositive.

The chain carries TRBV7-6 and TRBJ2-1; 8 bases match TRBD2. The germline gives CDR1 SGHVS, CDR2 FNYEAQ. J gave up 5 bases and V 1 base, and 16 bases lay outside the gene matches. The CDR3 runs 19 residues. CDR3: CASSLVPYRTSGDNNEQFF. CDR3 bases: TGTGCCAGCAGCTTAGTCCCTTACAGAACTAGCGGAGATAACAATGAGCAGTTCTTC. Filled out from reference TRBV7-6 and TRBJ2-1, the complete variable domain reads GAGVSQSPRYKVTKRGQDVALRCDPISGHVSLYWYRQALGQGPEFLTYFNYEAQQDKSGLPNDRFSAERPEGSISTLTIQRTEQRDSAMYRCASSLVPYRTSGDNNEQFFGPGTRLTVL.

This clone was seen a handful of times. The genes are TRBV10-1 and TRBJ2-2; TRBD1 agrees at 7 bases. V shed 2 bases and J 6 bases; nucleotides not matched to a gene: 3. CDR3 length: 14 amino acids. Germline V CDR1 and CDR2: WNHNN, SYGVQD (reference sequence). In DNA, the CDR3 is TGCGCCAGCAGTGAGGAGGGGGCGCCCGGGGAGCTGTTTTTT. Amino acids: CASSEEGAPGELFF.

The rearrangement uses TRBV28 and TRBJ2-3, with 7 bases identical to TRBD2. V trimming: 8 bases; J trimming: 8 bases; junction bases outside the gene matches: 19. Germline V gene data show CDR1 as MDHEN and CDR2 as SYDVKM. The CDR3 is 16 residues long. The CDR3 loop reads CASDFIAGHGSFTQYF. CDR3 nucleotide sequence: TGTGCCAGCGACTTCATAGCGGGCCACGGATCATTTACGCAGTATTTT.

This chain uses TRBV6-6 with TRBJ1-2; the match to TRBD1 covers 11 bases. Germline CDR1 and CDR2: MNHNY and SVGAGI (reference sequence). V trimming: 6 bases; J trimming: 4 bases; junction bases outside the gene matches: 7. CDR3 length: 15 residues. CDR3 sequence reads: CASSQRTGGVYGYTF. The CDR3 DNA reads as TGTGCCAGCAGCCAAAGGACAGGGGGCGTCTATGGCTACACCTTC.

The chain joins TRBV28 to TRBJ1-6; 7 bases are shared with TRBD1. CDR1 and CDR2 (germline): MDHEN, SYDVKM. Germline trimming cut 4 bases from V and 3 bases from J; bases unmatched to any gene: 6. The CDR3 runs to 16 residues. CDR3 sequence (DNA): TGTGCCAGCAGTTCGCGAGGACAGGTCTATAATTCACCCCTCCACTTT. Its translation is CASSSRGQVYNSPLHF. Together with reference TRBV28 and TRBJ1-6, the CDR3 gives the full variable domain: DVKVTQSSRYLVKRTGEKVFLECVQDMDHENMFWYRQDPGLGLRLIYFSYDVKMKEKGDIPEGYSVSREKKERFSLILESASTNQTSMYLCASSSRGQVYNSPLHFGNGTRLTVT.

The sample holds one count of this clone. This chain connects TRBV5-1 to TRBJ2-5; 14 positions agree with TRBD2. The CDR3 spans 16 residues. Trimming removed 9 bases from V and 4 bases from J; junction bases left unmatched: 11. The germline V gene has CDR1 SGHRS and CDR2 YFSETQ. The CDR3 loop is CATRPGTSGSGETQYF. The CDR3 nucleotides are TGCGCCACTCGACCCGGGACTAGCGGGAGCGGAGAGACCCAGTACTTC.

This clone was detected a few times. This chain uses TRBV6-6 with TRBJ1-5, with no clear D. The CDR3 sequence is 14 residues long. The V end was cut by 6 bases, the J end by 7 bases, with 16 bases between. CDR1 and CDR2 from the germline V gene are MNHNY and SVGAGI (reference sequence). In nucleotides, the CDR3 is TGTGCCAGCAGCAACGTCGGTTCGAGGCAGCCCCAGCATTTT. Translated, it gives CASSNVGSRQPQHF.